This TCR beta chain was recovered during a study of response to subunit inactivated influenza vaccine listed by TCRdb under 2018. Regarding the complete study: The study used deep quantitative T cell receptor repertoire profiling to track responses to a trivalent subunit inactivated influenza vaccine.

The germline ends are 8 bases apart after V is trimmed by 2 bases and J by 0 bases. The CDR3 has 15 amino acids, counting the end cysteine and phenylalanine. Kept here is only the CDR3 DNA, which spans 45 bases and is read in frame from base 1. From a lookup of the germline V gene, CDR1 and CDR2 are MRHNA and SNTAGT. This clonotype was seen more than once but under ten times. Its cognate antigen has yet to be identified. Base qualities are missing; no much larger clone stands one base away. The library was obtained by RT-PCR. TCRdb shows the sequencer as Illumina HiSeq 2500. The public reads were quality trimmed at Q25 with fastp and then assembled into clones with MiXCR by TCRdb, keeping productive beta chains. Each entry is one CDR3 protein sequence, shown with its most common DNA and genes. For this sample the table gives around 530,000 distinct CDR3 sequences, of which approximately 12% were detected only once. The ten largest clones add up to about a tenth of the sample.

Broad study findings and their caveats: The authors suggested that each seasonal influenza vaccination may recruit only a limited number of new T cells.

This sample comprised PBMCs from blood, obtained on the day of vaccination. The receptor was derived from a man aged 50 to 60 who received an inactivated influenza vaccine. Donor details come from another sample of the same person, matched by shared clones. This receptor chain uses TRBV6-4 and TRBJ2-1, and the D gene may be TRBD2, 5 bases matching. The encoded CDR3 is CASSDRGSSYNEQFF. The DNA sequence is as follows: TGTGCCAGCAGTGACCGGGGTAGCTCCTACAATGAGCAGTTCTTC.